Following are 2 T cell receptor beta chains from one sample sequenced in a study of early T cells in non-severe SARS-CoV-2 infection. One entry per CDR3 protein, called by TCRdb with MiXCR from the 5' RACE reads. The data hold 30,000 or so distinct CDR3 sequences, with roughly 6.6% observed a single time. The sample comprised whole blood. These receptor sequences come from an adult who was a healthcare worker with PCR-confirmed SARS-CoV-2 infection or an uninfected control (not recorded which).

This clonotype is medium-sized in the sample. V usage is TRBV5-5 and J usage is TRBJ2-5; D not resolved. Germline CDR1 and CDR2: SGHKS and YYEKEE (reference sequence). V was shortened by 3 bases and J by 1 base, with 4 bases between the two germline ends. This CDR3 comprises 12 residues. Written as DNA, the CDR3 is TGTGCCAGCAGCTGGGGCCAAGAGACCCAGTACTTC. It is translated as CASSWGQETQYF.

This clonotype was recorded many times. V is TRBV2 and J is TRBJ1-5; D possibly corresponds to TRBD1 (5 bases). Trimming cost V 4 bases and J 5 bases, with 15 bases left between them. Looked up from germline, CDR1 is SNHLY and CDR2 is FYNNEI. This CDR3 has 15 amino acids. In DNA form, the CDR3 reads TGTGCCAGCAGTGTTTTAGGCAGGGATGATCAGCCCCAGCATTTT. This gives the protein CASSVLGRDDQPQHF.